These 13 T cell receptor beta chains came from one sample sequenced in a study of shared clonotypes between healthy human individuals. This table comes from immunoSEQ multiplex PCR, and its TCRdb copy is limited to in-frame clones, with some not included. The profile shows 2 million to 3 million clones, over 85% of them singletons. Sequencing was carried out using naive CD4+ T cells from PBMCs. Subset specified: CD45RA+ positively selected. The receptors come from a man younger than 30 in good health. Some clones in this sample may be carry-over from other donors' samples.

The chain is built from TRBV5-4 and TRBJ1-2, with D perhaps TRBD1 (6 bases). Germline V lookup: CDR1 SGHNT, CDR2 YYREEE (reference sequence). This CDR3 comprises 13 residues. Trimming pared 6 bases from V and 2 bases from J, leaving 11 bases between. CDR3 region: CASTTQGNYGYTF. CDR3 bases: TGTGCCAGCACTACCCAGGGGAACTATGGCTACACCTTC.

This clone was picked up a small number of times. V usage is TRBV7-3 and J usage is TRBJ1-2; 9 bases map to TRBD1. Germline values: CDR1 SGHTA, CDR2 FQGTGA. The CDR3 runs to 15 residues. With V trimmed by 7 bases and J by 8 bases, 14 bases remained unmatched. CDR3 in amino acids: CASTQSRDRARGYTF. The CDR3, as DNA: TGTGCCAGCACCCAGTCCCGGGACAGGGCGCGGGGCTACACCTTC.

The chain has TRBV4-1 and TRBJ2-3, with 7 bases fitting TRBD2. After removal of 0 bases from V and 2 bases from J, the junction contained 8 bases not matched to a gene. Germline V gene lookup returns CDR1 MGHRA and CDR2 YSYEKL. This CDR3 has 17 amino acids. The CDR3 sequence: CASSQDPPSGFTDTQYF. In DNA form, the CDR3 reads TGCGCCAGCAGCCAAGATCCCCCTAGCGGATTCACAGATACGCAGTATTTT.

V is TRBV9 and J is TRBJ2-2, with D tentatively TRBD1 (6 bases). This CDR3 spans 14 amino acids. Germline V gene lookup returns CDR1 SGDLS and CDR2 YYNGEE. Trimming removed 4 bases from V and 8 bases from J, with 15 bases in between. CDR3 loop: CASSPLTQGGELFF. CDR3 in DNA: TGTGCCAGCAGCCCCCTAACCCAGGGGGGGGAGCTGTTTTTT.

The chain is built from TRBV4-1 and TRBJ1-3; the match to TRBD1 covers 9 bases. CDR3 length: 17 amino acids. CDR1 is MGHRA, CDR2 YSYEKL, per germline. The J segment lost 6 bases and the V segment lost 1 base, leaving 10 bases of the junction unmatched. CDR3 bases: TGCGCCAGCAGCCAAGGGATTGGACAGGGGCTTTCAAACACCATATATTTT. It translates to CASSQGIGQGLSNTIYF.

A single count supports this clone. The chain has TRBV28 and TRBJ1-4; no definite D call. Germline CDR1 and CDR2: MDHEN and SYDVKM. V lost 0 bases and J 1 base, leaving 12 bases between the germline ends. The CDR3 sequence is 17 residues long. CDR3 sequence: CASSLWSLVRTNEKLFF. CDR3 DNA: TGTGCCAGCAGTTTATGGAGTTTAGTCAGAACTAATGAAAAACTGTTTTTT. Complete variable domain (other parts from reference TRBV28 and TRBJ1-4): DVKVTQSSRYLVKRTGEKVFLECVQDMDHENMFWYRQDPGLGLRLIYFSYDVKMKEKGDIPEGYSVSREKKERFSLILESASTNQTSMYLCASSLWSLVRTNEKLFFGSGTQLSVL.

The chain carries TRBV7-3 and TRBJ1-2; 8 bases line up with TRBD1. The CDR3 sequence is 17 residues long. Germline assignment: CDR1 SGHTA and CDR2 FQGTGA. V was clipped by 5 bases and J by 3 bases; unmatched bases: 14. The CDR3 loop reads CASSPQSTDRAYYGYTF. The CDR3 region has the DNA TGTGCCAGCAGCCCCCAATCAACGGACAGGGCCTACTATGGCTACACCTTC.

The CDR3 DNA reads as TGTGCCAGCTCACCGCCCCCGCGGGCTAGCGGGAGGCATTTGCCCGGGGAGCTGTTTTTT. Translation: CASSPPPRASGRHLPGELFF. The V call is TRBV18, the J call TRBJ2-2; 11 positions agree with TRBD2. Germline CDR1 reads KGHSH; CDR2 reads LQKENI. The CDR3 consists of 20 residues. V shed 3 bases and J 6 bases; nucleotides not matched to a gene: 18.

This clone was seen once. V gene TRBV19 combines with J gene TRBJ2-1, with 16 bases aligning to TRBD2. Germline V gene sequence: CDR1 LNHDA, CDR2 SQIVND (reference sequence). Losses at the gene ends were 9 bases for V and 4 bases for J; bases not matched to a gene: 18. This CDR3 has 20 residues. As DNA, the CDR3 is TGTGCCAGCCTCCAATCCCCGGGACTAGCGGGAGGGCCGAGGTACAATGAGCAGTTCTTC. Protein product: CASLQSPGLAGGPRYNEQFF.

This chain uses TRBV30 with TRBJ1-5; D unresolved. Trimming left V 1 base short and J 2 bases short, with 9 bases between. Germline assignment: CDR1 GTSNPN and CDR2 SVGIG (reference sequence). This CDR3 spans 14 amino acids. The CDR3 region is CAWSDGRGNQPQHF. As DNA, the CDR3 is TGTGCCTGGAGTGACGGGAGGGGCAATCAGCCCCAGCATTTT.

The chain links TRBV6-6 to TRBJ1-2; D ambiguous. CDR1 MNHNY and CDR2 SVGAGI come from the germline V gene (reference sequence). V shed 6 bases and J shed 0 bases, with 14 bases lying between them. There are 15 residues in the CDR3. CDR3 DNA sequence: TGTGCCAGCAGGGATCATGGAGGAACTAACTATGGCTACACCTTC. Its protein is CASRDHGGTNYGYTF.

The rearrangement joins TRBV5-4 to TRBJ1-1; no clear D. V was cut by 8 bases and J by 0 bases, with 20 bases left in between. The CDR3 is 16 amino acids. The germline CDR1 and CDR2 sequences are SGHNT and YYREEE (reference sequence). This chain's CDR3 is CASKPLQATMNTEAFF. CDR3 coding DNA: TGTGCCAGTAAGCCCCTCCAGGCTACGATGAACACTGAAGCTTTCTTT.

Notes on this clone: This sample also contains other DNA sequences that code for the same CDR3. For the CDR3, the DNA is TGTGCCAGCAGCGTAGAGCGCACAGATACGCAGTATTTT. Translated: CASSVERTDTQYF. V is TRBV9 and J is TRBJ2-3; D is unresolved. With 0 bases removed from V and 1 base from J, the gap between germline ends came to 3 bases. The length of the CDR3 is 13 residues. CDR1 and CDR2 from the germline V gene are SGDLS and YYNGEE. The full variable domain, with the rest looked up from reference TRBV9 and TRBJ2-3, is DSGVTQTPKHLITATGQRVTLRCSPRSGDLSVYWYQQSLDQGLQFLIQYYNGEERAKGNILERFSAQQFPDLHSELNLSSLELGDSALYFCASSVERTDTQYFGPGTRLTVL.